Presented here are 13 T cell receptor beta chains from one specimen sequenced in a study of naive and memory T cell subsets (TCRdb year 2017). Results and caveats for the whole study, not just this receptor: A few larger clonotypes were present in naive repertoires, especially CD8 naive repertoires, and these clonotypes were possibly memory cells re-expressing CD45RA.

Their recognized antigens are unknown. Library creation used UMI-ligation and nested PCR. TCRdb shows the sequencer as Illumina MiSeq. The beta constant-region primer was an equimolar mix of two oligonucleotides covering both TRBC1 and TRBC2. The ligated cDNA went through four rounds of PCR with nested alpha and beta constant-region primers together with the SP2 primer. The public reads were quality trimmed at Q25 with fastp and then assembled into clones with MiXCR by TCRdb, keeping productive beta chains. Under each unique CDR3 protein, matching rows form one entry showing the most common genes and DNA. A total of about 150,000 distinct CDR3 sequences appear in this sample, roughly 22% of them only once. Less than 0.13% of the sample comes from the top ten. The source material was naive CD4+ T cells from blood. This specimen's cell subset or site label, per the study, means: naive T cells, CD45RA high CD27+. Receptors were obtained from a human donor in good health.

This clonotype was picked up one time. A read error is possible here, since a much larger clone lies one base away. J is TRBJ1-1 and V is TRBV29-1; D is ambiguous. The CDR3 has 14 amino acids. CDR1 and CDR2 (germline): SQVTM, ANQGSEA. The CDR3 bases are TGCAGCGTTGAGGGTCTTATGATGAACACTGAAGTTTTCTTT. This encodes CSVEGLMMNTEVFF.

This rearrangement joins TRBV7-2 to TRBJ2-7; perhaps D is TRBD1 or TRBD2 (5 bases each). CDR3 length equals 16 residues. Germline CDR1 reads SGHTA; CDR2 reads FQGNSA. V was pared by 3 bases and J by 3 bases, with 18 bases between. CDR3 protein: CASSFPLEGRNYEQYF. The CDR3 DNA sequence: TGTGCCAGCAGCTTCCCGCTAGAGGGGCGAAACTACGAGCAGTACTTC. Based on the CDR3 plus reference TRBV7-2 and TRBJ2-7, the full variable domain is GAGVSQSPSNKVTEKGKDVELRCDPISGHTALYWYRQSLGQGLEFLIYFQGNSAPDKSGLPSDRFSAERTGGSVSTLTIQRTQQEDSAVYLCASSFPLEGRNYEQYFGPGTRLTVT.

This clonotype was detected many times. The chain combines TRBV7-2 with TRBJ2-1; TRBD1 aligns across 9 bases. J was trimmed by 6 bases and V by 5 bases; bases with no gene match: 5. This CDR3 contains 14 residues. Germline V gene lookup returns CDR1 SGHTA and CDR2 FQGNSA. In nucleotides, the CDR3 is TGTGCCAGCAGCCGGGACAGGGTTAGCAATGAGCAGTTCTTC. The encoded protein is CASSRDRVSNEQFF.

The chain carries TRBV6-6 and TRBJ1-1; D is unresolved. V was pared by 6 bases and J by 1 base, with 3 bases between. Looked up from germline, CDR1 is MNHNY and CDR2 is SVGAGI (reference sequence). This CDR3 spans 11 amino acids. Written as DNA, the CDR3 is TGTGCCAGCAGGGCGAACACTGAAGCTTTCTTT. Its translation: CASRANTEAFF.

The genes are TRBV20-1 and TRBJ2-7, with D perhaps TRBD2 (5 bases). Trimming took 3 bases from V and 5 from J, leaving 17 bases between them. The germline V gene encodes CDR1 DFQATT and CDR2 SNEGSKA (reference sequence). CDR3 length: 14 residues. The CDR3, as DNA: TGCAGTGCTAGGCGGAGCGGTGACTGTGACGAGCAGTACTTC. Its protein is CSARRSGDCDEQYF.

This clonotype was seen a handful of times. The chain carries TRBV3-1 and TRBJ2-7; D is ambiguous. CDR3 length: 12 amino acids. The ends were cut back, 4 bases at V and 0 bases at J, with 4 bases in the middle. From germline, CDR1 is LGHDT and CDR2 YNNKEL (reference sequence). The CDR3 sequence is CASSRLSYEQYF. DNA of the CDR3: TGTGCCAGCAGCCGGCTCTCCTACGAGCAGTACTTC.

This clonotype was found a few times. This rearrangement joins TRBV25-1 to TRBJ1-5, with D possibly being TRBD1 (6 bases). The germline CDR1 and CDR2 sequences are MGHDK and SYGVNS. This CDR3 has 14 amino acids. V lost 7 bases and J 4 bases, leaving 14 bases between the germline ends. The CDR3 sequence is CASTPGVGNQPQHF. The CDR3 DNA is TGTGCCAGCACACCAGGGGTGGGAAATCAGCCCCAGCATTTT. Drawing the rest from reference TRBV25-1 and TRBJ1-5, the complete variable domain is EADIYQTPRYLVIGTGKKITLECSQTMGHDKMYWYQQDPGMELHLIHYSYGVNSTEKGDLSSESTVSRIRTEHFPLTLESARPSHTSQYLCASTPGVGNQPQHFGDGTRLSIL.

The table lists this clonotype with a few counts. The chain has TRBV3-1 and TRBJ2-1, with unresolved D. The germline V gene has CDR1 LGHDT and CDR2 YNNKEL (reference sequence). This CDR3 spans 17 amino acids. V was cut by 7 bases and J by 9 bases, with 28 bases left in between. The CDR3 nucleotides read TGTGCCAGCACCTCCCTCCGACCGACCCGGGTGTCCGGTGAGCAGTTCTTC. Translated: CASTSLRPTRVSGEQFF.

This rearrangement joins TRBV20-1 to TRBJ1-4; D is perhaps TRBD1 (5 bases). Germline CDR1 and CDR2: DFQATT and SNEGSKA (reference sequence). Trimming removed 0 bases at V and 8 bases at J, with 13 bases between. This CDR3 is built from 14 residues. The CDR3 nucleotides read TGCAGTGCTAGAGATCCCGGGAACAGGGAAAAACTGTTTTTT. Its protein is CSARDPGNREKLFF.

V usage is TRBV13 and J usage is TRBJ1-2; no clear D gene. Germline CDR1 is PRHDT and CDR2 is FYEKMQ (reference sequence). The CDR3 is 12 residues long. With 7 bases removed from V and 4 bases from J, the gap between germline ends came to 10 bases. The CDR3, as DNA: TGTGCCAGCAACCTAAAACCCTATGGCTACACCTTC. Translation gives CASNLKPYGYTF.

V gene TRBV20-1 combines with J gene TRBJ2-7; no clear D. V lost 3 bases and J 5 bases, leaving 8 bases between the germline ends. The CDR3 length is 11 residues. Germline V gene lookup returns CDR1 DFQATT and CDR2 SNEGSKA (reference sequence). In DNA, the CDR3 is TGCAGTGCTAGGGAGTTTAACGAGCAGTACTTC. It yields the protein CSAREFNEQYF.

As for this clonotype: A much bigger clone sits one base away, suggesting this may be a read error. V gene TRBV30 combines with J gene TRBJ2-6; D is undetermined. Germline V gene sequence: CDR1 GTSNPN, CDR2 SVGIG (reference sequence). The CDR3 is made up of 14 amino acids. The CDR3 protein is CVWSVTSGANVLTF. The CDR3 DNA sequence: TGTGTCTGGAGTGTAACCTCTGGGGCCAACGTCCTGACTTTC. Full variable domain (outside the CDR3, taken from reference TRBV30 and TRBJ2-6): SQTIHQWPATLVQPVGSPLSLECTVEGTSNPNLYWYRQAAGRGLQLLFYSVGIGQISSEVPQNLSASRPQDRQFILSSKKLLLSDSGFYLCVWSVTSGANVLTFGAGSRLTVL.

The chain combines TRBV28 with TRBJ2-7, with D possibly being TRBD1 (7 bases). The germline V gene has CDR1 MDHEN and CDR2 SYDVKM. V was cut by 7 bases and J by 4 bases, with 20 bases left in between. This CDR3 region has 15 residues. In nucleotides, the CDR3 is TGTGCCAGCAAAAGGGGCAGGGGGGCGTTTTACGAGCAGTACTTC. This gives the protein CASKRGRGAFYEQYF.